The 3 T cell receptor beta chains in this list originate from one sample, sequenced in a study of T cells in Graves' hyperthyroidism and ophthalmopathy. RNA transcripts were the template for amplifying TCR beta CDR3 regions. First-round RT-PCR of the TCR CDR3 relied on the HTBI primer set. TCRdb processed the multiplex PCR reads anew with MiXCR; each CDR3 protein has one entry. The table includes roughly 500,000 distinct CDR3 sequences, 15% to 20% detected once. Sequenced: blood. The receptors were sampled from a woman between 25 and 40 years old with Graves' ophthalmopathy.

This clonotype was seen many times. The J gene is TRBJ1-2, the V gene TRBV12-3 or TRBV12-4; tentative D call: TRBD1 (5 bases). The V end was cut by 7 bases, the J end by 7 bases, with 22 bases between. The CDR3 is 15 residues long. The CDR3 DNA sequence: TGTGCCAGCATGGCCCGGGACGGAGGCCGTGGTGGCTACACCTTC. Translating it yields CASMARDGGRGGYTF.

This clonotype has a count of ten or more. This CDR3 reads CASSYRGFDTEAFF. The CDR3 coding sequence is TGTGCCAGCAGTTACCGAGGGTTCGACACTGAAGCTTTCTTT. The rearrangement joins TRBV6-5 to TRBJ1-1; D remains ambiguous. V was shortened by 2 bases and J by 3 bases, with 10 bases between the two germline ends. The germline V gene encodes CDR1 MNHEY and CDR2 SVGAGI. The CDR3 length is 14 residues.

This clonotype was seen many times. The J gene is TRBJ1-1, the V gene TRBV11-2, with a tentative D call TRBD1 (5 bases). The V gene lost 4 bases and the J gene lost 2 bases, with 17 bases spanning the gap. The CDR3 runs to 16 residues. Germline V gene lookup returns CDR1 SGHAT and CDR2 FQNNGV. CDR3 in DNA: TGTGCCAGCAGCTCCCTTTCGGGGGTGAGAAACACTGAAGCTTTCTTT. Its translation: CASSSLSGVRNTEAFF.